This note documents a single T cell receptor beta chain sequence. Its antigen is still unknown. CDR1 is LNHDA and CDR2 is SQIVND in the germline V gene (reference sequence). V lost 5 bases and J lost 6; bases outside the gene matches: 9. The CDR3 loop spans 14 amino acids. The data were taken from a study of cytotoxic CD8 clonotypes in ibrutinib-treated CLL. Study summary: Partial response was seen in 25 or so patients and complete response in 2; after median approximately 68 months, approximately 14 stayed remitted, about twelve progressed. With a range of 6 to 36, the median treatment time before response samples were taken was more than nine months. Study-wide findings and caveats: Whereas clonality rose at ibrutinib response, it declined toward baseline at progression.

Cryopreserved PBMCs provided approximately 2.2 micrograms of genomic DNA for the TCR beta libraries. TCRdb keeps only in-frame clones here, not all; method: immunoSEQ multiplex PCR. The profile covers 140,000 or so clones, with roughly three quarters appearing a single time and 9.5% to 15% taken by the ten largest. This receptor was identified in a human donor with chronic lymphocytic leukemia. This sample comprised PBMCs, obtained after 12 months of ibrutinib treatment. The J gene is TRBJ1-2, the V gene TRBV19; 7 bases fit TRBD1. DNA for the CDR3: TGTGCCAGTAGTCCTCGTCGGGACAGCCATGGCTACACCTTC. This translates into CASSPRRDSHGYTF.